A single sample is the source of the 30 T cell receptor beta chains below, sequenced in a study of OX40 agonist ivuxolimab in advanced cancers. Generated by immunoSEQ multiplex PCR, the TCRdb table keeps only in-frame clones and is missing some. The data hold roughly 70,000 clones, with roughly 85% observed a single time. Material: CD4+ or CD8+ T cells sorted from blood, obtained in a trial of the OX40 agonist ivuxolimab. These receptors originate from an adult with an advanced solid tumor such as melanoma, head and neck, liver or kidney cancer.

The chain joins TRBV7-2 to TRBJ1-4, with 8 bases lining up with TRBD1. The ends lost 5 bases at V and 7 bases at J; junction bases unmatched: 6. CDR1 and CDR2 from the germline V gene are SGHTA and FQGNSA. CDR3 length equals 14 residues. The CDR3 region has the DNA TGTGCCAGCAGCCCGGGACAGGCCACTGAAAAACTGTTTTTT. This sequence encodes CASSPGQATEKLFF.

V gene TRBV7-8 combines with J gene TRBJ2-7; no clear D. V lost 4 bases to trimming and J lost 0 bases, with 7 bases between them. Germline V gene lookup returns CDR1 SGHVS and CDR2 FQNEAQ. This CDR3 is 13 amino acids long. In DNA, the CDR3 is TGTGCCAGCAGCTCTGGTGGCTCCTACGAGCAGTACTTC. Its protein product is CASSSGGSYEQYF.

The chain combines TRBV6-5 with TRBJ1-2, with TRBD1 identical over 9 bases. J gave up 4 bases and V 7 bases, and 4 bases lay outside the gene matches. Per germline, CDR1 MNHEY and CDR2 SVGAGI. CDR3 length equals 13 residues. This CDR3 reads CASNGQGTYGYTF. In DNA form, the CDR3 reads TGTGCCAGCAACGGACAGGGGACCTATGGCTACACCTTC.

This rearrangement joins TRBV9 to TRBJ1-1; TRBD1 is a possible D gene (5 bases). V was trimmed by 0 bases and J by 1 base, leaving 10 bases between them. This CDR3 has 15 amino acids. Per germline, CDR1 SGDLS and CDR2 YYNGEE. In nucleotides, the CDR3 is TGTGCCAGCAGCGTAGTTGGGACCCCGAACACTGAAGCTTTCTTT. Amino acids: CASSVVGTPNTEAFF.

CDR3 in amino acids: CASSLTSGALAKNIQYF. CDR3 nucleotides: TGTGCCAGCAGTTTGACTAGCGGAGCCTTAGCCAAAAACATTCAGTACTTC. The genes are TRBV28 and TRBJ2-4; 9 bases are a match to TRBD2. The CDR3 totals 17 residues. Germline V gene data show CDR1 as MDHEN and CDR2 as SYDVKM. V was clipped by 3 bases and J by 0 bases; unmatched bases: 6.

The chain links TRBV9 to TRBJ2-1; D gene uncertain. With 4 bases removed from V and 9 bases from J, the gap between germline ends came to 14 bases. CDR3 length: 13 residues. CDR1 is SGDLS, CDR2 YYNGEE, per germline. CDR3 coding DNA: TGTGCCAGCAGCCCTCGCCTGGGCGGTGAGCAGTTCTTC. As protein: CASSPRLGGEQFF.

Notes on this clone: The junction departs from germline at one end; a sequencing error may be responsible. The CDR3 loop reads CASNELGRENIQYF. CDR3 DNA: TGTGCCAGCAATGAACTGGGCAGAGAAAACATTCAGTACTTC. This chain links TRBV25-1 with TRBJ2-4; D remains ambiguous. CDR1 MGHDK and CDR2 SYGVNS come from the germline V gene. This CDR3 region has 14 residues.

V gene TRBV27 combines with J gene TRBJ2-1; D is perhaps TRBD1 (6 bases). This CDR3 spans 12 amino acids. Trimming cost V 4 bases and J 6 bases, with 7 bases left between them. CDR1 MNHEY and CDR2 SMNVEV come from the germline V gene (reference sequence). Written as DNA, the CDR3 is TGTGCCAGCAGTTCAGGGGTCAATGAGCAGTTCTTC. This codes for CASSSGVNEQFF.

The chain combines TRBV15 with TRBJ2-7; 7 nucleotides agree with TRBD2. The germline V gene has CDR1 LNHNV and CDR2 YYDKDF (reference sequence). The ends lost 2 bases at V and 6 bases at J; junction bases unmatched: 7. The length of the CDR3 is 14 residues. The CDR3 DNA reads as TGTGCCACCAGCAGACCTAGCGGCTTGCGCGAGCAGTACTTC. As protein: CATSRPSGLREQYF. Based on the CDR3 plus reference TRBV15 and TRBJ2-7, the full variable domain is DAMVIQNPRYQVTQFGKPVTLSCSQTLNHNVMYWYQQKSSQAPKLLFHYYDKDFNNEADTPDNFQSRRPNTSFCFLDIRSPGLGDTAMYLCATSRPSGLREQYFGPGTRLTVT.

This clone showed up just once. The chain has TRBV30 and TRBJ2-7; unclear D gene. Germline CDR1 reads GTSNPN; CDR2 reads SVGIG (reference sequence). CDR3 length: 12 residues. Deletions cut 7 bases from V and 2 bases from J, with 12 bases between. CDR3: CALGAGPYEQYF. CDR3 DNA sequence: TGTGCCTTGGGCGCCGGGCCCTACGAGCAGTACTTC. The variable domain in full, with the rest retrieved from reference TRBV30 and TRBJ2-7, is SQTIHQWPATLVQPVGSPLSLECTVEGTSNPNLYWYRQAAGRGLQLLFYSVGIGQISSEVPQNLSASRPQDRQFILSSKKLLLSDSGFYLCALGAGPYEQYFGPGTRLTVT.

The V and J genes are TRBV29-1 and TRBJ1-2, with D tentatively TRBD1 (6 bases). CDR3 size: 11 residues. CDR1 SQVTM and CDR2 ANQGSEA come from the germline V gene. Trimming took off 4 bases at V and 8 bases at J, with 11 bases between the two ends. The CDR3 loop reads CSVVGGGGYTF. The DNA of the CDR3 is TGCAGCGTTGTAGGGGGGGGCGGCTACACCTTC.

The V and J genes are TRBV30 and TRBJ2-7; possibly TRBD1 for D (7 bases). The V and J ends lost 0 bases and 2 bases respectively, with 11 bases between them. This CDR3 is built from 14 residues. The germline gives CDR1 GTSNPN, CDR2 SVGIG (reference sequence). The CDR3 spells CAWSVAGGTYEQYF. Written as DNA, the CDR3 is TGTGCCTGGAGTGTGGCAGGGGGGACCTACGAGCAGTACTTC. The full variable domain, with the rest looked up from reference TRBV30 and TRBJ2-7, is SQTIHQWPATLVQPVGSPLSLECTVEGTSNPNLYWYRQAAGRGLQLLFYSVGIGQISSEVPQNLSASRPQDRQFILSSKKLLLSDSGFYLCAWSVAGGTYEQYFGPGTRLTVT.

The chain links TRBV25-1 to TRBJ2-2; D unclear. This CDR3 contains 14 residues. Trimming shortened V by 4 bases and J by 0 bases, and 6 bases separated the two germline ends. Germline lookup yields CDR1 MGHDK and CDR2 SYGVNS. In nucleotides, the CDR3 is TGTGCCAGCAGTGGGACCGCGAACACCGGGGAGCTGTTTTTT. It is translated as CASSGTANTGELFF. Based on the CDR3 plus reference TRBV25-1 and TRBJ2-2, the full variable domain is EADIYQTPRYLVIGTGKKITLECSQTMGHDKMYWYQQDPGMELHLIHYSYGVNSTEKGDLSSESTVSRIRTEHFPLTLESARPSHTSQYLCASSGTANTGELFFGEGSRLTVL.

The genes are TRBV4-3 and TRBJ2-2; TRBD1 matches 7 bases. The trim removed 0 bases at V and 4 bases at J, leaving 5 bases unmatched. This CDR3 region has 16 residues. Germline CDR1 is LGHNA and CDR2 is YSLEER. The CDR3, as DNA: TGCGCCAGCAGCCAAGAAGGGGGACAGTTCACCGGGGAGCTGTTTTTT. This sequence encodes CASSQEGGQFTGELFF.

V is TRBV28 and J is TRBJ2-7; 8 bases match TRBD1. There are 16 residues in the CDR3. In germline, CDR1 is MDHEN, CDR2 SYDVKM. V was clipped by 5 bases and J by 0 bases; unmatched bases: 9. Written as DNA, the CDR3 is TGTGCCAGCAGTCAGGGGGACAGGATCAGCTCCTACGAGCAGTACTTC. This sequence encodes CASSQGDRISSYEQYF.

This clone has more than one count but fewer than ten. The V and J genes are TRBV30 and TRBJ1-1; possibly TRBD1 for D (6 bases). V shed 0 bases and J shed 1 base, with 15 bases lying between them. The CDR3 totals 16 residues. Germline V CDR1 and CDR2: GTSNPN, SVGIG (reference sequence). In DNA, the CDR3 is TGTGCCTGGAGTGTAGGGGGTACAGGACCGAACACTGAAGCTTTCTTT. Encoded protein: CAWSVGGTGPNTEAFF.

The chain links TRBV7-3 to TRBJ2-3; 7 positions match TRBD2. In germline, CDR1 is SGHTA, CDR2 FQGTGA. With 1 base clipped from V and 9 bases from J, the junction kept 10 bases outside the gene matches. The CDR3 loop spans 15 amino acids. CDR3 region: CASSLNAGVTETQYF. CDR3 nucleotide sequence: TGTGCCAGCAGCTTAAACGCGGGGGTCACGGAAACGCAGTATTTT.

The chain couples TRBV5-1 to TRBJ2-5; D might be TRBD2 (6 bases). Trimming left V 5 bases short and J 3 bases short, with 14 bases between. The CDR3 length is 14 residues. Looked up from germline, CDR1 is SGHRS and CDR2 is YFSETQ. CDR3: CASRTIGGKETQYF. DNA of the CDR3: TGCGCCAGCAGAACCATCGGGGGTAAAGAGACCCAGTACTTC.

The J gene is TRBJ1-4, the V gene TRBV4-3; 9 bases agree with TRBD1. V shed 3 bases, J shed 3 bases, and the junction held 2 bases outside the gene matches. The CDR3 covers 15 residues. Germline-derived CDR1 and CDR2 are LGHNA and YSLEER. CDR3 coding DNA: TGCGCCAGCAGCCAGGGGACAGGGCCTAATGAAAAACTGTTTTTT. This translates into CASSQGTGPNEKLFF.

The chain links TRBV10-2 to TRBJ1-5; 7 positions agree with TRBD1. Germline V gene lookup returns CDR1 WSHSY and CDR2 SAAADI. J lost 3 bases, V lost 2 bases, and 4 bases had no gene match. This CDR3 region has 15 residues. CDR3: CASSEGGTVNQPQHF. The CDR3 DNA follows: TGCGCCAGCAGTGAGGGCGGGACAGTCAATCAGCCCCAGCATTTT.

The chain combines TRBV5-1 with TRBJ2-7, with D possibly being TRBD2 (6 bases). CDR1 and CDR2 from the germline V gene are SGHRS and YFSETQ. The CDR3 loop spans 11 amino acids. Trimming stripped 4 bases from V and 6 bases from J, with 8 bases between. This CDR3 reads CASSTEGEQYF. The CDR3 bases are TGCGCCAGCAGCACGGAGGGCGAGCAGTACTTC.

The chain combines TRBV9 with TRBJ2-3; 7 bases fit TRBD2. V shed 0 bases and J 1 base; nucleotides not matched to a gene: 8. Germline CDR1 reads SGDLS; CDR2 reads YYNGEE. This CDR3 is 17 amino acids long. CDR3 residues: CASSVVPGGSGTDTQYF. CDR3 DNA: TGTGCCAGCAGCGTAGTCCCCGGCGGGAGTGGCACAGATACGCAGTATTTT.

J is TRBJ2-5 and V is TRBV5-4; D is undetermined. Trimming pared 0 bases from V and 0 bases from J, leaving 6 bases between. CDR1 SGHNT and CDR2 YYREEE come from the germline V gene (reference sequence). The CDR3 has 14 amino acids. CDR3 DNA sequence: TGTGCCAGCAGCTTGGACCCGGACCAAGAGACCCAGTACTTC. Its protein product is CASSLDPDQETQYF.

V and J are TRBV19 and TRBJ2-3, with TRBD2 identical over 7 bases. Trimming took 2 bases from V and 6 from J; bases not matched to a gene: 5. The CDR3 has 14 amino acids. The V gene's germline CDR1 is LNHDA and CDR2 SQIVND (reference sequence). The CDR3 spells CASSITEAGDTQYF. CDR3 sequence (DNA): TGTGCCAGTAGTATAACAGAAGCGGGGGATACGCAGTATTTT.

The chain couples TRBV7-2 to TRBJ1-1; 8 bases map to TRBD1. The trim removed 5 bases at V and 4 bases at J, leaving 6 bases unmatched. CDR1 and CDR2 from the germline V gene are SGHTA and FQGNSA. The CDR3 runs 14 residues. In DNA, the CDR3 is TGTGCCAGCAGCCCTCGGACAGGGACCACTGAAGCTTTCTTT. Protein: CASSPRTGTTEAFF. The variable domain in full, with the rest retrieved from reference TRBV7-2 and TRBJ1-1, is GAGVSQSPSNKVTEKGKDVELRCDPISGHTALYWYRQSLGQGLEFLIYFQGNSAPDKSGLPSDRFSAERTGGSVSTLTIQRTQQEDSAVYLCASSPRTGTTEAFFGQGTRLTVV.

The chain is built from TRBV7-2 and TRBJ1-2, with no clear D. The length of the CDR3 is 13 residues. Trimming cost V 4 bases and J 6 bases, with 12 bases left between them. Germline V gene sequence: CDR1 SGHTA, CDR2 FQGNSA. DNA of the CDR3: TGTGCCAGCAGCTACCGACCGCACGATGGCTACACCTTC. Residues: CASSYRPHDGYTF.

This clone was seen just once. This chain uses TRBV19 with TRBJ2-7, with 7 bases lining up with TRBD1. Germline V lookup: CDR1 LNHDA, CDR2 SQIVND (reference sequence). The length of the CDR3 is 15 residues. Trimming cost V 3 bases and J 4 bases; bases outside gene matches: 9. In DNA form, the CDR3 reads TGTGCCAGTAGTATCTCAAGAGGGGGCTGGTACGAGCAGTACTTC. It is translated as CASSISRGGWYEQYF.

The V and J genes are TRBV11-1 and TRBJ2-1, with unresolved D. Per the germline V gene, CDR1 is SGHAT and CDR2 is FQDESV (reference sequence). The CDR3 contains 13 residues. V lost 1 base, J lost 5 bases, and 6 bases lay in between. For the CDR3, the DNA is TGTGCCAGCAGCTTAGATAGAAACAATGAGCAGTTCTTC. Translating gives CASSLDRNNEQFF.

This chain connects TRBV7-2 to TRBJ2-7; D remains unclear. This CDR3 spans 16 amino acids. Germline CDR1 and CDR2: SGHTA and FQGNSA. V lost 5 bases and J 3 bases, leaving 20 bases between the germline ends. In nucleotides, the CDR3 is TGTGCCAGCAGCAACCGCCCCGGACGGGCAAACTACGAGCAGTACTTC. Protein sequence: CASSNRPGRANYEQYF. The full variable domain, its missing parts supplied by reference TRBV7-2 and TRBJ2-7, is GAGVSQSPSNKVTEKGKDVELRCDPISGHTALYWYRQSLGQGLEFLIYFQGNSAPDKSGLPSDRFSAERTGGSVSTLTIQRTQQEDSAVYLCASSNRPGRANYEQYFGPGTRLTVT.

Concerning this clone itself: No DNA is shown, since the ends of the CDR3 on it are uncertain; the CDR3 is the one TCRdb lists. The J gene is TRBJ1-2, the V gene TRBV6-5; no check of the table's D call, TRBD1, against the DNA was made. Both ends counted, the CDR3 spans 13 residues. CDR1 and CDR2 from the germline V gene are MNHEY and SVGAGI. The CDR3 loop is CASSTSGQYGYTF.